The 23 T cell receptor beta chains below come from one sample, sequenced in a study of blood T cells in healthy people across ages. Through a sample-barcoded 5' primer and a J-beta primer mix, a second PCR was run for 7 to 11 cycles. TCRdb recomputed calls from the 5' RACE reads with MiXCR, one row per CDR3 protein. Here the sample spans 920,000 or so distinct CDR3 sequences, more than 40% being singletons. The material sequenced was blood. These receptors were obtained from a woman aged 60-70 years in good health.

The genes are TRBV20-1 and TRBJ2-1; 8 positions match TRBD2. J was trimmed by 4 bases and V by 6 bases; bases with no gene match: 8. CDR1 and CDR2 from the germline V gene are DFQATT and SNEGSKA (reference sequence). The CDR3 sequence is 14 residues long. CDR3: CSAPRAGAYNEQFF. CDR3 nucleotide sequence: TGCAGTGCCCCGAGAGCGGGAGCTTACAATGAGCAGTTCTTC.

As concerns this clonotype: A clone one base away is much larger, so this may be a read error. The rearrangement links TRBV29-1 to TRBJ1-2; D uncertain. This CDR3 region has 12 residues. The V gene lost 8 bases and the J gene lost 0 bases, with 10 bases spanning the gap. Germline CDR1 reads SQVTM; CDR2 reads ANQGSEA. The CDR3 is CSSRATNYGYTF. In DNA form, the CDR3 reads TGCAGCTCGAGGGCCACTAACTATGGCTACACCTTC.

For the CDR3, the DNA is TGCAGCGCGGACTCCCCAGGGCACGGGGAGCTGTTTTTT. Residues: CSADSPGHGELFF. The chain has TRBV29-1 and TRBJ2-2, with D perhaps matching TRBD1 or TRBD2 (5 bases each). Germline V lookup: CDR1 SQVTM, CDR2 ANQGSEA. V dropped 7 bases and J dropped 7 bases, with 16 bases sitting between them. This CDR3 comprises 13 residues.

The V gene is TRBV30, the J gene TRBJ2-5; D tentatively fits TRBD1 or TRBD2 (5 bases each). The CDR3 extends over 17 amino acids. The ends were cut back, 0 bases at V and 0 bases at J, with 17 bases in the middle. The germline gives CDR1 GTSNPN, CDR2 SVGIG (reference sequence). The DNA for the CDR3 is TGTGCCTGGAGTGTAAACAGGAAGCGGTCGTACCAAGAGACCCAGTACTTC. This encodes CAWSVNRKRSYQETQYF. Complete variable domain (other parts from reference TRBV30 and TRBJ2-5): SQTIHQWPATLVQPVGSPLSLECTVEGTSNPNLYWYRQAAGRGLQLLFYSVGIGQISSEVPQNLSASRPQDRQFILSSKKLLLSDSGFYLCAWSVNRKRSYQETQYFGPGTRLLVL.

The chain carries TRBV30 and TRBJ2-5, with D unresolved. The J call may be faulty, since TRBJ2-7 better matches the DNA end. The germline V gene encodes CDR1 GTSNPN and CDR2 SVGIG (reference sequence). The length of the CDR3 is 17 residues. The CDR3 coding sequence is TGTGCCTGGAGTGTACTTCGGCCCCTAGGTATGGTGGGCGAGCAGTACTTC. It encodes CAWSVLRPLGMVGEQYF.

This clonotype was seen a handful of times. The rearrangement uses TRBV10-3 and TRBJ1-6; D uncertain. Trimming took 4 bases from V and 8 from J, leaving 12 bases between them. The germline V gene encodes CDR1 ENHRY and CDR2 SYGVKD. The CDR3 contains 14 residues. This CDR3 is CAISAGGKDSPLHF. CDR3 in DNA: TGTGCCATCAGTGCGGGCGGGAAGGATTCACCCCTCCACTTT.

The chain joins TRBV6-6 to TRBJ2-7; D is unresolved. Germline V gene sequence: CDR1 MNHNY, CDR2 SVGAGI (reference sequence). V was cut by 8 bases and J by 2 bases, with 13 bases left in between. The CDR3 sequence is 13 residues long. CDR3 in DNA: TGTGCCAGCGGTACCGGACCCACCTACGAGCAGTACTTC. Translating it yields CASGTGPTYEQYF.

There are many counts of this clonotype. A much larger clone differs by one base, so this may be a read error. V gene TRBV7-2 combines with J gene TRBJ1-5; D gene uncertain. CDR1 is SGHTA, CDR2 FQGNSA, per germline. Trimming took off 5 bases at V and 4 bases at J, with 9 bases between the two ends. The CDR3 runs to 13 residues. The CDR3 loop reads CASSRIWNQPQHF. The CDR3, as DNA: TGTGCCAGCAGCCGTATATGGAATCAGCCCCAGCATTTT. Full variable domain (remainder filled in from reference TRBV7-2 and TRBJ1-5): GAGVSQSPSNKVTEKGKDVELRCDPISGHTALYWYRQSLGQGLEFLIYFQGNSAPDKSGLPSDRFSAERTGGSVSTLTIQRTQQEDSAVYLCASSRIWNQPQHFGDGTRLSIL.

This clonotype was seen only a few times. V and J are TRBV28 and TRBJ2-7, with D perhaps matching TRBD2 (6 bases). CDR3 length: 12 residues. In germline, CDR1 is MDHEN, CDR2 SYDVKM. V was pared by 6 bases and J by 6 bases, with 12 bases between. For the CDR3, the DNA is TGTGCCAGCAGCCCCGGACTATTCGAGCAGTACTTC. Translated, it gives CASSPGLFEQYF.

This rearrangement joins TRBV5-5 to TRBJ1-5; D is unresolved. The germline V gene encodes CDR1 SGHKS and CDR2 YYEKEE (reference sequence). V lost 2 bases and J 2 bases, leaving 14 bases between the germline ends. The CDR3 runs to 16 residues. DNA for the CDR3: TGTGCCAGCAGCTTACCCGACGACGGGGGCAATCAGCCCCAGCATTTT. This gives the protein CASSLPDDGGNQPQHF.

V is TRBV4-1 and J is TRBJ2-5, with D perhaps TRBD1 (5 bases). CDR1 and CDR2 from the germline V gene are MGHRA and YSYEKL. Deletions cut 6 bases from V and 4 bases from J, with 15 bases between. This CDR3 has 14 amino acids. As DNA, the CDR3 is TGCGCCAGCAGTCGACAGTTAGCCCCAGAGACCCAGTACTTC. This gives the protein CASSRQLAPETQYF.

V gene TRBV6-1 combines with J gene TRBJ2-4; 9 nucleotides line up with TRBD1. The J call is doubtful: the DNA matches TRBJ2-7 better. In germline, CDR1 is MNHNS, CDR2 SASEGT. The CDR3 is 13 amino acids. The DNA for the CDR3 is TGTGCCAGCAGGGTGGACAGGGGTCACGAGCAGTACTTC. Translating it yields CASRVDRGHEQYF.

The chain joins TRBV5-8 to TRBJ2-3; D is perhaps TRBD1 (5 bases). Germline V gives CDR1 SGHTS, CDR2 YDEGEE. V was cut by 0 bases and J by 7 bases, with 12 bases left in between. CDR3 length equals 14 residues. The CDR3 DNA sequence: TGTGCCAGCAGCTTGGACAGGAATCATTATACGCAGTATTTT. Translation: CASSLDRNHYTQYF.

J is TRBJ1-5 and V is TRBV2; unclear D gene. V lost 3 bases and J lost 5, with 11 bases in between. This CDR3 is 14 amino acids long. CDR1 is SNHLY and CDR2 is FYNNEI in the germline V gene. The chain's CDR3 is CASSDGIEDQPQHF. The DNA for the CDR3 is TGTGCCAGCAGTGATGGAATCGAGGATCAGCCCCAGCATTTT.

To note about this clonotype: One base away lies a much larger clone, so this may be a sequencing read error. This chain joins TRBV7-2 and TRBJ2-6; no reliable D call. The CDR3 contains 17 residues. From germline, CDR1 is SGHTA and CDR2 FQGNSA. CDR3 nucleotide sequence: TGTGCCGGCAGCTTAGTGGGGTCCATCTCTGGGGCCAACGTCCTGACTTTC. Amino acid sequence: CAGSLVGSISGANVLTF.

DNA of the CDR3: TGTGCCAGCAGCTTAGAGAGGGGCGGCACAGATACGCAGTATTTT. It codes for CASSLERGGTDTQYF. This chain joins TRBV11-2 and TRBJ2-3, with D possibly called TRBD1 or TRBD2 (5 bases each). V was cut by 0 bases and J by 1 base, with 8 bases left in between. Germline CDR1 is SGHAT and CDR2 is FQNNGV. The CDR3 totals 15 residues.

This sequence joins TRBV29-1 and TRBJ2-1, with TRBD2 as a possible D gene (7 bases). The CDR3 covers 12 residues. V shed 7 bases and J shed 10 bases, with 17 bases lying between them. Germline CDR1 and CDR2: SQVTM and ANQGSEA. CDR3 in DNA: TGCAGCGCCACAGAAGGGGGAGGGGAGCAGTTCTTC. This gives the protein CSATEGGGEQFF.

The CDR3 sequence is CSARDAVSASYNEQFF. In DNA form, the CDR3 reads TGCAGTGCTAGAGATGCGGTTTCCGCTTCCTACAATGAGCAGTTCTTC. The J gene is TRBJ2-1, the V gene TRBV20-1; D unresolved. Looked up from germline, CDR1 is DFQATT and CDR2 is SNEGSKA (reference sequence). CDR3 length equals 16 residues. Trimming took off 0 bases at V and 1 base at J, with 13 bases between the two ends.

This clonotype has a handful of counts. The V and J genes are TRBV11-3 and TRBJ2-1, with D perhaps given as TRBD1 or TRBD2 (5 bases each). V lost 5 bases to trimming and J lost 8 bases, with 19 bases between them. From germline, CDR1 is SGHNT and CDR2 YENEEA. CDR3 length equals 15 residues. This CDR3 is CASSREGLVKDEQFF. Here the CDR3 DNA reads TGTGCCAGCAGCAGAGAGGGGCTAGTAAAGGATGAGCAGTTCTTC.

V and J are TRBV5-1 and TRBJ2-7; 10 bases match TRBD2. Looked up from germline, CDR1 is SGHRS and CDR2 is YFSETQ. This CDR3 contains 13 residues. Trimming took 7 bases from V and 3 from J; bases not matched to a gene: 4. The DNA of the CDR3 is TGCGCCAGCCGCCGACTAGCGGGCTACGAGCAGTACTTC. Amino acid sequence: CASRRLAGYEQYF. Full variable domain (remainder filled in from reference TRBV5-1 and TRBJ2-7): KAGVTQTPRYLIKTRGQQVTLSCSPISGHRSVSWYQQTPGQGLQFLFEYFSETQRNKGNFPGRFSGRQFSNSRSEMNVSTLELGDSALYLCASRRLAGYEQYFGPGTRLTVT.

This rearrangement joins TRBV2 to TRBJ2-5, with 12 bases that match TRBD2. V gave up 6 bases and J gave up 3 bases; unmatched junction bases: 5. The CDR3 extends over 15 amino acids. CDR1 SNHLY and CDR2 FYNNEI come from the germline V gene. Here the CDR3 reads CASSASSGREETQYF. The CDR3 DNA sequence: TGTGCCAGCAGCGCATCTAGCGGGAGGGAAGAGACCCAGTACTTC.

The CDR3 spells CASSFFSTNEQYF. CDR3 coding DNA: TGTGCCAGCAGCTTCTTCTCCACCAATGAGCAGTACTTC. The chain links TRBV7-2 to TRBJ2-5, with D hard to call. This CDR3 has 13 amino acids. The V gene's germline CDR1 is SGHTA and CDR2 FQGNSA. Trimming left V 3 bases short and J 11 bases short, with 16 bases between.

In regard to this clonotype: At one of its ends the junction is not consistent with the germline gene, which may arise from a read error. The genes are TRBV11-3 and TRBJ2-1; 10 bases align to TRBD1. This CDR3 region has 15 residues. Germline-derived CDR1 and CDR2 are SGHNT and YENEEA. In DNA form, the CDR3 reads TGTACCAGCAGCCTGAAGACAGGGGGCCAGTATGAGCAGTTCTTC. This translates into CTSSLKTGGQYEQFF.